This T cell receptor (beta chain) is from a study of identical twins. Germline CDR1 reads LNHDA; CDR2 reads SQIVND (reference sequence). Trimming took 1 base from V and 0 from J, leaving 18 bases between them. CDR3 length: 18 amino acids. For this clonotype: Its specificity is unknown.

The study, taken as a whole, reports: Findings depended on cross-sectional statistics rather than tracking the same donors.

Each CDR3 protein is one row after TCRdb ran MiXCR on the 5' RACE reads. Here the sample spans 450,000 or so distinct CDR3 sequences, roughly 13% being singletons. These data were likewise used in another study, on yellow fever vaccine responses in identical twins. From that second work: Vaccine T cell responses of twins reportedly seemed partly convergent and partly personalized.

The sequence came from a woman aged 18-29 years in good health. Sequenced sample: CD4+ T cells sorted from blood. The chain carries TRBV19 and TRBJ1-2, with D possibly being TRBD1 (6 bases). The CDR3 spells CASSIGGLPDRSNYGYTF. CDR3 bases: TGTGCCAGTAGTATAGGAGGCCTACCGGACAGATCTAACTATGGCTACACCTTC.